The source of this TCR beta chain is a study of blood T cells in healthy people across ages. General study findings and limits: Unsorted PBMCs prevented conclusive naive versus antigen-experienced comparison.

The CDR3 covers 14 residues. Per germline, CDR1 MNHEY and CDR2 SVGAGI. The V and J ends lost 0 bases and 7 bases respectively, with 10 bases between them. A second PCR, run for about 7 to 12 cycles, used a sample-barcoded 5' primer plus a J-beta primer mix. Tagging of each cDNA molecule was performed by a template-switch adaptor with 12 random nucleotides. MiXCR, run by TCRdb on the 5' RACE reads, gives a single entry per CDR3 protein. Of 750,000 to 850,000 distinct CDR3 sequences detected, roughly 25% appear once; the ten largest clones hold under 4.5%. For this clonotype: Its antigen is currently unknown.

Isolated PBMCs totaled at least 7 million in each sample. The same data also contributed to another study, on T cells of mothers and their children. That paper adds: Each child gave about 3 million TCR beta CDR3 reads (each mother, over 9.5 million).

The specimen was blood. The TCR was taken from a boy between 10 and 17 years old in good health. The chain combines TRBV6-5 with TRBJ2-4, with a possible D match to TRBD1 (6 bases). CDR3 DNA sequence: TGTGCCAGCAGTTACTCGGACAGTCCCAACATTCAGTACTTC. This gives the protein CASSYSDSPNIQYF.